This TCR beta chain is from a study of cytomegalovirus exposure and HLA in healthy donors. Study background: A previous analysis identified 100 million or so unique TCR beta sequences derived from some 170 million T cells.

Concerning this clone itself: Its antigen is unidentified.

General observations from the study: Reports indicated that the classifier achieved high specificity and sensitivity in diagnosing cytomegalovirus status. In vitro checks showed that a few CMV-associated chains really do target CMV antigens.

Trimming cost V 3 bases and J 16 bases, with 16 bases left between them. The CDR3 totals 12 residues. The germline CDR1 and CDR2 sequences are SGHNT and YENEEA. A multiplex PCR was run with 60 Vbeta primers and 13 Jbeta primers. In the authors' methods: In a later analysis, some 10 million of 65 million to 80 million unique beta chains occurred in at least two donors. Sequencing was performed with immunoSEQ multiplex PCR; in TCRdb, only in-frame clones are kept and a portion is missing. The V and J calls and clone size are taken from that table; D and trimming were inferred from the DNA. The sample holds under 130,000 clones, roughly 70% seen once.

Sequencing was carried out using PBMCs. The source is a middle-aged man in good health and CMV-seropositive. The chain couples TRBV11-3 to TRBJ1-5; the D is unclear. The CDR3 sequence is CASSFGDPLTHF. The CDR3 DNA sequence: TGTGCCAGCAGCTTCGGGGATCCGCTCACACATTTT. Filled out from reference TRBV11-3 and TRBJ1-5, the complete variable domain reads EAGVVQSPRYKIIEKKQPVAFWCNPISGHNTLYWYLQNLGQGPELLIRYENEEAVDDSQLPKDRFSAERLKGVDSTLKIQPAELGDSAVYLCASSFGDPLTHFGDGTRLSIL.